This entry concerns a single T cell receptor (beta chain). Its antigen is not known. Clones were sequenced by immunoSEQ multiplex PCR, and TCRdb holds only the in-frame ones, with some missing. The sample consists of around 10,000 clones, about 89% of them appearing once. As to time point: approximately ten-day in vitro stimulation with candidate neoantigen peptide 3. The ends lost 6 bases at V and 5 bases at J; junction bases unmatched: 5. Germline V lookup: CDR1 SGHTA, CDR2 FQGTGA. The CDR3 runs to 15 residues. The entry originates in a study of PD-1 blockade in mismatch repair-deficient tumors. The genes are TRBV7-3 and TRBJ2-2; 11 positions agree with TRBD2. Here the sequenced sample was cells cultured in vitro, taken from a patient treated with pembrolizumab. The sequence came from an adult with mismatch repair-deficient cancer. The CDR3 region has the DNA TGTGCCAGCAGGCTAGCGGGAGGAAGTACCGGGGAGCTGTTTTTT. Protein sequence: CASRLAGGSTGELFF.